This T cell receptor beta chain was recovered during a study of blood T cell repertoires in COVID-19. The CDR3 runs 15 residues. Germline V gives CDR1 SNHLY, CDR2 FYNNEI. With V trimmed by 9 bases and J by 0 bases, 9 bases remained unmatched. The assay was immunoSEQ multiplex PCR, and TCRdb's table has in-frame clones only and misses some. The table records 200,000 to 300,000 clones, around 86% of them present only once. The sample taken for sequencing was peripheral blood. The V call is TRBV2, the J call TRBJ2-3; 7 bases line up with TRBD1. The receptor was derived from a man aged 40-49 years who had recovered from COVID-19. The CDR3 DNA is TGTGCCAGGGGACAGTCTCGAGCTAGCACAGATACGCAGTATTTT. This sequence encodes CARGQSRASTDTQYF.